The clone carrying this T cell receptor beta chain came up a few times. The cohort comprised adults aged 18 to 89 years residing in approximately 25 US areas. These data originate in a study of blood T cell repertoires in COVID-19. Study-level information: T cells, B-cell-depleted T cells, or PBMCs provided the cDNA or gDNA that served as material.

Some clones are missing from TCRdb's copy, which holds only in-frame ones; the method was immunoSEQ multiplex PCR. The sample includes around 190,000 clones, more than 70% seen only once; the top ten take around 5%. This receptor was taken from a man aged 35 to 55 with acute COVID-19. The sequenced sample consisted of PBMCs or T cells enriched from blood (not recorded which).

The CDR3 here is CASGTRAYEQYF. Written as DNA, the CDR3 is TGTGCCAGCGGGACTCGGGCCTACGAGCAGTACTTC. The V and J genes are TRBV3-1 (or the pseudogene TRBV3-2) and TRBJ2-7, with D perhaps TRBD2 (6 bases). Germline V CDR1 and CDR2: LGHDT, YNNKEL (reference sequence). With 8 bases removed from V and 2 bases from J, the gap between germline ends came to 10 bases. The CDR3 has 12 amino acids.